This T cell receptor (beta chain) was sequenced in a study of CD8+ T cells in alopecia areata. Study as a whole: Patients remained on tofacitinib for 6 to 18 months and then went 6 months without it.

There are 14 residues in the CDR3. V lost 5 bases and J 6 bases, leaving 17 bases between the germline ends. CDR1 and CDR2 from the germline V gene are SGHDT and YYEEEE. RNA, once extracted, was reverse transcribed into cDNA for use as the sequencing template. The protocol was immunoSEQ multiplex PCR, while the TCRdb copy is restricted to in-frame clones and leaves out a portion. The sample has around 300,000 clones; 60% are singletons. Overall study results and limits: Lesional scalp, especially alopecia totalis/universalis, showed higher clonality than normal scalp.

This clone came up a few times. The antigen is not known. Indicated treatment: oral pan-JAK inhibitor, 5-10 mg twice daily. The clonotype originates from a human donor with alopecia areata. This chain joins TRBV5-6 and TRBJ1-1, with TRBD1 as a possible D gene (6 bases). The specimen was CD4+ T cells sorted from blood, collected between weeks 51 and 52, from a patient treated with tofacitinib. The CDR3 region has the DNA TGTGCCAGCAGGACTGGGGGGGCATTCGCTGAAGCTTTCTTT. Protein sequence: CASRTGGAFAEAFF.